The TCR beta chain under discussion was sequenced for a study of blood T cell repertoires in COVID-19. Overall study: COVID-19 samples collected from the United States, Italy and Spain covered acute and convalescent phases. T cells, B-cell-depleted T cells, or PBMCs supplied cDNA or gDNA.

How the authors handled the data: Counts of nucleated cells, estimated from reference gene primer amplification, were obtained. The data were produced by immunoSEQ multiplex PCR, yet TCRdb's version contains in-frame clones alone and is incomplete. That table supplies the V and J calls and clone size; D and trimming were determined from the DNA. The sample holds hundreds of thousands of clones; around 89% are singletons and the top ten take roughly 4.3%. The V and J ends lost 0 bases and 6 bases, in that order; junction bases with no gene match: 10. The CDR3 is 17 amino acids. Per the germline V gene, CDR1 is SGDLS and CDR2 is YYNGEE.

Sequencing input: peripheral blood. This receptor was identified in a woman aged 25 to 45 with acute or convalescent COVID-19. The chain carries TRBV9 and TRBJ1-2, with 11 nucleotides matching TRBD1. CDR3 nucleotides: TGTGCCAGCAGCGTAGGGACAGGGGGCTCTAAAACTCATGGCTACACCTTC. Translation: CASSVGTGGSKTHGYTF.